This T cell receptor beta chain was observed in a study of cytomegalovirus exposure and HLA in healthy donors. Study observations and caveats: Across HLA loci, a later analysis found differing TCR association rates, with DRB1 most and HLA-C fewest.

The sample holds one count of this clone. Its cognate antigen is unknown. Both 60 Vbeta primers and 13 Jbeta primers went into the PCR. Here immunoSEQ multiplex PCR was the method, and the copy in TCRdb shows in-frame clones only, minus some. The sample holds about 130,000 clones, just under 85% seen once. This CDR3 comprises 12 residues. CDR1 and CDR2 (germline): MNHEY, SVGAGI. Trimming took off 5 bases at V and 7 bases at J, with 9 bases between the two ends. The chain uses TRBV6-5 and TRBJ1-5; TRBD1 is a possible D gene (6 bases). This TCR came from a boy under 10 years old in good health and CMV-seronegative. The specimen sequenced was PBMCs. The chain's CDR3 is CASSPRGQPQHF. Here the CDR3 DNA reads TGTGCCAGCAGTCCCAGGGGACAGCCCCAGCATTTT.